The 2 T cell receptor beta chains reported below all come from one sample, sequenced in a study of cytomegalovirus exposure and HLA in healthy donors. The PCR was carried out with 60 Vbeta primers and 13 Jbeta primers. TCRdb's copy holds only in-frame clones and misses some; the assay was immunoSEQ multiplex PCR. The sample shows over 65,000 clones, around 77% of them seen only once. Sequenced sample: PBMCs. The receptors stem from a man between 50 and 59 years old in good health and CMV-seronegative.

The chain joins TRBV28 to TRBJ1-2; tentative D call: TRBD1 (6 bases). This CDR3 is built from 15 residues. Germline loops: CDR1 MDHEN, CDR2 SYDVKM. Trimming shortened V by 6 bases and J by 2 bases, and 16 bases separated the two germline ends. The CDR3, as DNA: TGTGCCAGCAGCGGCACAGGGCCAGCGAACTATGGCTACACCTTC. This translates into CASSGTGPANYGYTF.

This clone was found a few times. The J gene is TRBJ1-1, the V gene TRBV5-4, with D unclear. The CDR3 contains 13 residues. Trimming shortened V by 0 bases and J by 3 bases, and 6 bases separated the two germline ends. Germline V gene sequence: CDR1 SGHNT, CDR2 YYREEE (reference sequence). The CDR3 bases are TGTGCCAGCAGCTTGGAACAGCACACTGAAGCTTTCTTT. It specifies CASSLEQHTEAFF.